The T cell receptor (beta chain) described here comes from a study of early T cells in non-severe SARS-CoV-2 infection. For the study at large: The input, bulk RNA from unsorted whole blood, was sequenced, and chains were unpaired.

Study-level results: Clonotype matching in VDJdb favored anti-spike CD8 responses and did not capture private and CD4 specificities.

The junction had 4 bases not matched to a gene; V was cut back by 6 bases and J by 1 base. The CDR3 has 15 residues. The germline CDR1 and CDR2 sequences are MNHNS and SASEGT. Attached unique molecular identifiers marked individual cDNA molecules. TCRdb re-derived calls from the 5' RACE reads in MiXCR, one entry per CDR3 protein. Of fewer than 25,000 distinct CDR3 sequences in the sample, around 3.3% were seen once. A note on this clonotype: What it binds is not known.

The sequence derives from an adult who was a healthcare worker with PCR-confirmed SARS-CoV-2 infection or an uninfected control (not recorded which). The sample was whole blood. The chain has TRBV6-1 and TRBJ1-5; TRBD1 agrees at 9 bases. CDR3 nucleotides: TGTGCCAGCAGGGGGGACAGGGCAAGCAATCAGCCCCAGCATTTT. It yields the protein CASRGDRASNQPQHF.